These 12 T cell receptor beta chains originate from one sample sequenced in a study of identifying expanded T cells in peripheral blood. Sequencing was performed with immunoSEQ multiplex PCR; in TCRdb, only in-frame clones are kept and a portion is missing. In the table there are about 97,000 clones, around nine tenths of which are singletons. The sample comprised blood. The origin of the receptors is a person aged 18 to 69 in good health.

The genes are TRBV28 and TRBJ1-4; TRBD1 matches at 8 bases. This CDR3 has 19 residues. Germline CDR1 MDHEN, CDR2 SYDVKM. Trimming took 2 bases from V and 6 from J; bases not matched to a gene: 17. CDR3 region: CASSLRGQGSHWVDEKLFF. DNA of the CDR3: TGTGCCAGCAGTTTACGCGGACAGGGAAGCCACTGGGTAGATGAAAAACTGTTTTTT.

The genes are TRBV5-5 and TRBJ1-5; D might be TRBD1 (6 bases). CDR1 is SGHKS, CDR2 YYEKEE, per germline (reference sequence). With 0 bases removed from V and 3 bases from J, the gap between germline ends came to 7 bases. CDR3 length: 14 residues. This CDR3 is CASSLEGHNQPQHF. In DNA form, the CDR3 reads TGTGCCAGCAGCTTGGAGGGACACAATCAGCCCCAGCATTTT.

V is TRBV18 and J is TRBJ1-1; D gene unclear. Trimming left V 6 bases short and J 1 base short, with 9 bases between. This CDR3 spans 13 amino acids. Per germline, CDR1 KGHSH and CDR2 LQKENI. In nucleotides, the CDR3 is TGTGCCAGCTCTCCCGCCCAGAACACTGAAGCTTTCTTT. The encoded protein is CASSPAQNTEAFF.

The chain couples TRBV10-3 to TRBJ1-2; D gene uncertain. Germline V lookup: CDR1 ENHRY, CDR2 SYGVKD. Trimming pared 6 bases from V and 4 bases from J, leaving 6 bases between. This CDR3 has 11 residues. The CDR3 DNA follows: TGTGCCATCAGGGGAACCTATGGCTACACCTTC. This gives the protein CAIRGTYGYTF.

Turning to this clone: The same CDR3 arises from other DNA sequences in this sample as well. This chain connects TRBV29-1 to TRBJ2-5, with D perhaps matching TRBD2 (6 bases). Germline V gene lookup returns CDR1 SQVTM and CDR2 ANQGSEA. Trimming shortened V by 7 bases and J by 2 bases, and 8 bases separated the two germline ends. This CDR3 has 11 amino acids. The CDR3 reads CSAGTQETQYF. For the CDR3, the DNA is TGCAGCGCCGGGACTCAAGAGACCCAGTACTTC.

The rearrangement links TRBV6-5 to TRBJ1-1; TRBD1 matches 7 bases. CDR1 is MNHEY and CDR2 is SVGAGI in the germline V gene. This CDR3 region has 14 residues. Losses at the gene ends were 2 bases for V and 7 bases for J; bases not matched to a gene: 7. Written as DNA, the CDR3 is TGTGCCAGCAGTTACGGGAGGGGGCTTAGTGAAGCTTTCTTT. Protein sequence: CASSYGRGLSEAFF.

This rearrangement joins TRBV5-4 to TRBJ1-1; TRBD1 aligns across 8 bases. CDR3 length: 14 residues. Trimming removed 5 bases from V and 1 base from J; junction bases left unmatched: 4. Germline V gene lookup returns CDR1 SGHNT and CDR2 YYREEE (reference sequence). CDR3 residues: CASRVGQANTEAFF. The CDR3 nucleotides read TGTGCCAGCAGGGTGGGACAGGCGAACACTGAAGCTTTCTTT.

The CDR3 region has the DNA TGCAGCGTTCGGACGGTAATACACGACAGGAGAGCCTACGAGCAGTACTTC. This gives the protein CSVRTVIHDRRAYEQYF. V and J are TRBV29-1 and TRBJ2-7; weak D call: TRBD1 (6 bases). Deletions cut 5 bases from V and 2 bases from J, with 25 bases between. The CDR3 has 17 residues. Looked up from germline, CDR1 is SQVTM and CDR2 is ANQGSEA.

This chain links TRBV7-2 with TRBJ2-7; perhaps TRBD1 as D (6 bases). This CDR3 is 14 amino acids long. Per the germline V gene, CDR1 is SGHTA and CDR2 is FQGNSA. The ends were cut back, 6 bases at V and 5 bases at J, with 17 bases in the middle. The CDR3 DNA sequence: TGTGCCAGCAGTGTAGGGGGATCTTTGGACGAGCAGTACTTC. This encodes CASSVGGSLDEQYF.

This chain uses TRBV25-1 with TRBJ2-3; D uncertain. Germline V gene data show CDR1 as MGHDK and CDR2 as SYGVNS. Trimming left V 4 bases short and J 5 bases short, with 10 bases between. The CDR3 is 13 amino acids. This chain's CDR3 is CASSGFMGDTQYF. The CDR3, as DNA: TGTGCCAGCAGTGGGTTTATGGGAGATACGCAGTATTTT.

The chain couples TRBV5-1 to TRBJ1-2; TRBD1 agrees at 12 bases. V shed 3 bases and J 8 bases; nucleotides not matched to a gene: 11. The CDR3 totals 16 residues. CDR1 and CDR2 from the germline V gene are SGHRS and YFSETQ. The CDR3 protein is CASSSVPGQGAGGYTF. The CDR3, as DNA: TGCGCCAGCAGCTCCGTCCCGGGACAGGGGGCGGGAGGCTACACCTTC.

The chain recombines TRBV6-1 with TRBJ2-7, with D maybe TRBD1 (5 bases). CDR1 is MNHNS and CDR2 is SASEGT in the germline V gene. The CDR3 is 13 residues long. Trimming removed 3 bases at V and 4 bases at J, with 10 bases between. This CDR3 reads CASSEGHLYEQYF. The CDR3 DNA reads TGTGCCAGCAGTGAGGGGCACCTTTACGAGCAGTACTTC.